Detailed here is one TCR beta chain. The data derive from a study of tumor T cells in aggressive B-cell lymphoma. The V gene's germline CDR1 is LGHNT and CDR2 FRNRAP. Trimming left V 5 bases short and J 5 bases short, with 17 bases between. This CDR3 is built from 15 residues. Sequencing used immunoSEQ multiplex PCR; TCRdb keeps in-frame clones, though not all of them. There are roughly 1,200 clones in the sample; roughly 86% occur only once, and 15% lies in the top ten. Sequencing was done on a sample of tumor tissue. The chain employs TRBV12-5 and TRBJ2-3, with D possibly TRBD2 on 7 matching bases. The origin of this receptor is an adult with diffuse large B cell lymphoma. This chain's CDR3 is CASGGGGAHIDTQYF. The CDR3, as DNA: TGTGCTAGTGGTGGAGGGGGGGCCCATATAGATACGCAGTATTTT.